This T cell receptor beta chain was sequenced during a study of CD8+CD57+ T cells in acquired aplastic anemia. Both TCR beta VDJ combination and CDR3 sequence profiling were carried out. Genomic DNA was the template for this profiling. TCRdb recomputed calls from the reads with MiXCR, one row per CDR3 protein. The table lists some 170,000 distinct CDR3 sequences, roughly 48% of them singletons. V shed 4 bases and J 5 bases; nucleotides not matched to a gene: 14. Looked up from germline, CDR1 is SNHLY and CDR2 is FYNNEI. The CDR3 extends over 17 amino acids. Sequenced input: sorted CD4+, CD8+, or CD8+CD57+ T cells (not recorded which) from PBMCs. This receptor was identified in a human donor in good health. The chain has TRBV2 and TRBJ2-5; TRBD2 aligns across 9 bases. This chain's CDR3 is CASSVLAGRTAGETQYF. The CDR3 bases are TGTGCCAGCAGTGTCCTAGCGGGAAGGACGGCTGGGGAGACCCAGTACTTC.